This note documents a single TCR beta chain sequence. The data originate from a study of blood T cell repertoires in COVID-19. For the study at large: Acute and convalescent COVID-19 samples came from the United States, Italy and Spain. The analysed material was cDNA or gDNA that came from T cells, B-cell-depleted T cells, or PBMCs.

Original data processing: Reference gene primer amplification gave nucleated cell count estimates. Repertoires were generated with immunoSEQ multiplex PCR, while TCRdb's copy carries only in-frame clones and drops some. D and trimming come from the DNA, and the V and J calls and clone size come from that table. The data contain 40,000 to 55,000 clones, about 89% of them singletons. V shed 4 bases and J shed 5 bases, with 12 bases lying between them. In germline, CDR1 is SGHRS, CDR2 YFSETQ. This CDR3 has 13 residues. The chain carries TRBV5-1 and TRBJ1-1; maybe TRBD1 (5 bases). The sample comprised peripheral blood. This receptor was taken from a man between 65 and 85 years old with active COVID-19. This chain's CDR3 is CASSEGRGTEAFF. CDR3 nucleotides: TGCGCCAGCAGCGAAGGACGGGGGACTGAAGCTTTCTTT.